This T cell receptor (beta chain) originates from a study of T cell changes during pregnancy in multiple sclerosis (dated by TCRdb to about 2019). Background for the entire study: The study looked at changes in the T cell repertoire across pregnancy in women with multiple sclerosis.

The library was made by the immunoSEQ multiplex PCR assay. TCRdb re-hosts the immuneACCESS table, in-frame sequences only. Its copies lack some clones; in the studies checked, an unresolved V gene accounts for under half of them, and the cause for the rest is not known. The sample table contains under 45,000 clones; only one count was recorded for 91% of them. The ten largest clones take up around 0.47% of the sample. With respect to this clone: Its recognized antigen is unknown. No qualities accompany the bases; no much larger clone lies one base away.

CDR1 is given as GTSNPN and CDR2 as SVGIG, both from the germline V gene (reference sequence). Including the terminal cysteine and phenylalanine, the CDR3 comprises 13 residues. Just the 39-base CDR3 DNA is kept, in frame starting at base 1. V gives up 4 bases and J gives up 10 bases, and the segment between their germline ends measures 14 bases. This sequence originates from a female donor in good health, enrolled as a control in a pregnancy study. The sample in question was CD4+ T cells from peripheral blood mononuclear cells, obtained in the second trimester of pregnancy. The chain joins TRBV30 to TRBJ1-6; the D gene is not confidently resolved. Read as DNA, the sequence is TGTGCCTGGAACGGAGGGATCGGATCACCCCTCCACTTT. The translation is CAWNGGIGSPLHF.